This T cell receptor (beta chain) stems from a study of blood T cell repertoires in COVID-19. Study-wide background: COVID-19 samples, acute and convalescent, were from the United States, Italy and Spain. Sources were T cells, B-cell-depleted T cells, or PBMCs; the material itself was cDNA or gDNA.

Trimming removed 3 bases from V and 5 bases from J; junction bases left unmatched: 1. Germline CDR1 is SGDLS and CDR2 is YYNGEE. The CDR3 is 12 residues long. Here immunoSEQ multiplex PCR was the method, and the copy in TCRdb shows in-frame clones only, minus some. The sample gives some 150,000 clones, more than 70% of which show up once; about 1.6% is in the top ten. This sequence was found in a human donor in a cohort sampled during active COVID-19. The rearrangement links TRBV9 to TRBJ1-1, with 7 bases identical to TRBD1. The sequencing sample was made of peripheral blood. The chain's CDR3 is CASSGQGTEAFF. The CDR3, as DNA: TGTGCCAGCAGCGGACAGGGTACTGAAGCTTTCTTT.